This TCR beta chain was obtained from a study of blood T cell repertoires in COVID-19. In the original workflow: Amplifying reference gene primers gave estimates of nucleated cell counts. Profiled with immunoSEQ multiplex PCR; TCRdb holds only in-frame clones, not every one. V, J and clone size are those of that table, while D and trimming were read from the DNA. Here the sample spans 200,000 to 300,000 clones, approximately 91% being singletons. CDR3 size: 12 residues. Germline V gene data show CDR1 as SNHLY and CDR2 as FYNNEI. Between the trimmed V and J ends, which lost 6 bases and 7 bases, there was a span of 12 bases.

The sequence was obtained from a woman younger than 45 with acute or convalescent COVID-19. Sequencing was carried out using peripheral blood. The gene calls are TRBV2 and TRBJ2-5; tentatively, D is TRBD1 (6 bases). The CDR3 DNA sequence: TGTGCCAGCAGAGGGGAAGGGGGGACCCAGTACTTC. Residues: CASRGEGGTQYF.